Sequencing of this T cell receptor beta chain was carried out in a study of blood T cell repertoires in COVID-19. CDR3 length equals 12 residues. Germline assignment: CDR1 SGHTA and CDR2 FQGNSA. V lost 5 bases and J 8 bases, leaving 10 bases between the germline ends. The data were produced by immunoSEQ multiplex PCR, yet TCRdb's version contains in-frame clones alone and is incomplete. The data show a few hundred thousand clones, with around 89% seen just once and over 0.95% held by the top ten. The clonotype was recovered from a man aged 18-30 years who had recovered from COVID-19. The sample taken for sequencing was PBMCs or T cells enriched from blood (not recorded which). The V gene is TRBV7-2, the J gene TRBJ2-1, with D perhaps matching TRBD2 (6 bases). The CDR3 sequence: CASSPTRYEQFF. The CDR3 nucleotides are TGTGCCAGCAGCCCGACTAGGTATGAGCAGTTCTTC.